This entry describes one T cell receptor beta chain. The antigen remains undetermined. Generated by immunoSEQ multiplex PCR, the TCRdb table keeps only in-frame clones and is missing some. This sample has fewer than 400,000 clones, with 67% found just once. Genomic DNA (about 2 micrograms) was obtained from cryopreserved PBMCs for construction of TCR beta libraries. This specimen belongs to a study of cytotoxic CD8 clonotypes in ibrutinib-treated CLL. Background on the study: Per sample, productive templates averaged approximately 260,000 and productive rearrangements averaged approximately 92,000.

Trimming took off 5 bases at V and 0 bases at J, with 12 bases between the two ends. This CDR3 has 15 residues. Germline CDR1 reads SEHNR; CDR2 reads FQNEAQ (reference sequence). Overall study findings and caveats: Contraction or stability on treatment was seen for public clonotypes, which were uncommon. The study found baseline clonality above age-matched healthy donors, tracking circulating CD8+ T-cell counts.

This specimen was PBMCs, taken after 36 months of ibrutinib treatment. The rearrangement joins TRBV7-9 to TRBJ2-3; either TRBD1 or TRBD2 may supply D (5 bases each). This clonotype was obtained from a human donor with chronic lymphocytic leukemia. As DNA, the CDR3 is TGTGCCAGCAGCCAGGGACCGCTGAGCACAGATACGCAGTATTTT. Translated, it gives CASSQGPLSTDTQYF. Full variable domain (remainder filled in from reference TRBV7-9 and TRBJ2-3): DTGVSQNPRHKITKRGQNVTFRCDPISEHNRLYWYRQTLGQGPEFLTYFQNEAQLEKSRLLSDRFSAERPKGSFSTLEIQRTEQGDSAMYLCASSQGPLSTDTQYFGPGTRLTVL.